Following are 30 T cell receptor beta chains from one sample sequenced in a study of T cell changes during pregnancy in multiple sclerosis. The method was immunoSEQ multiplex PCR; TCRdb's version includes in-frame clones alone and lacks a portion of them. The sample holds under 40,000 clones; about nine tenths are singletons and the top ten take roughly 0.38%. This specimen consisted of CD4+ T cells from peripheral blood mononuclear cells, obtained in the third trimester of pregnancy. The source is a female donor in good health, enrolled as a control in a pregnancy study.

This clone was counted between two and nine times. The rearrangement links TRBV5-1 to TRBJ2-5; TRBD1 matches 11 bases. J gave up 1 base and V 2 bases, and 1 base lay outside the gene matches. Per germline, CDR1 SGHRS and CDR2 YFSETQ. This CDR3 comprises 15 residues. The CDR3 bases are TGCGCCAGCAGCTTCGGGACAGGGGGCCAAGAGACCCAGTACTTC. Translated: CASSFGTGGQETQYF.

The chain uses TRBV15 and TRBJ2-1; a weak D match, TRBD2 (7 bases). Germline CDR1 LNHNV, CDR2 YYDKDF (reference sequence). This CDR3 spans 15 amino acids. V lost 3 bases and J lost 7, with 16 bases in between. This chain's CDR3 is CATSRGGALRNEQFF. DNA for the CDR3: TGTGCCACCAGCAGGGGGGGGGCCCTTAGGAATGAGCAGTTCTTC.

The V and J genes are TRBV5-8 and TRBJ2-2; 9 nucleotides match TRBD1. Germline CDR1 is SGHTS and CDR2 is YDEGEE. V was clipped by 2 bases and J by 1 base; unmatched bases: 12. The CDR3 contains 19 residues. The CDR3 protein is CASSFIKGTGNLNTGELFF. The CDR3 DNA is TGTGCCAGCAGCTTTATTAAAGGGACAGGGAATTTGAACACCGGGGAGCTGTTTTTT.

The genes are TRBV28 and TRBJ1-1; 7 bases map to TRBD1. Germline CDR1 and CDR2: MDHEN and SYDVKM. V was pared by 6 bases and J by 6 bases, with 13 bases of the junction left unmatched. This CDR3 is built from 15 residues. CDR3 region: CASSTAGATGAEAFF. The DNA of the CDR3 is TGTGCCAGCAGCACGGCAGGGGCAACAGGGGCTGAAGCTTTCTTT. Complete variable domain (other parts from reference TRBV28 and TRBJ1-1): DVKVTQSSRYLVKRTGEKVFLECVQDMDHENMFWYRQDPGLGLRLIYFSYDVKMKEKGDIPEGYSVSREKKERFSLILESASTNQTSMYLCASSTAGATGAEAFFGQGTRLTVV.

This chain connects TRBV7-8 to TRBJ2-3; 8 bases are a match to TRBD2. This CDR3 contains 17 residues. The germline CDR1 and CDR2 sequences are SGHVS and FQNEAQ. J lost 2 bases, V lost 1 base, and 8 bases had no gene match. The CDR3 sequence is CASSLGRWRGDTDTQYF. CDR3 coding DNA: TGTGCCAGCAGCTTAGGGCGGTGGCGGGGGGACACAGATACGCAGTATTTT.

The gene calls are TRBV18 and TRBJ2-1, with 14 bases matching TRBD2. Germline trimming cut 3 bases from V and 8 bases from J; bases unmatched to any gene: 3. Germline V lookup: CDR1 KGHSH, CDR2 LQKENI. This CDR3 has 15 amino acids. CDR3: CASSPGTSGSYEQFF. The CDR3 DNA reads TGTGCCAGCTCACCGGGGACTAGCGGGAGCTATGAGCAGTTCTTC.

This CDR3 is CASRDRATNEKLFF. DNA of the CDR3: TGTGCCAGCAGAGACAGGGCAACTAATGAAAAACTGTTTTTT. This chain uses TRBV2 with TRBJ1-4; 7 bases map to TRBD1. The CDR3 has 14 residues. CDR1 is SNHLY, CDR2 FYNNEI, per germline. The junction had 1 base not matched to a gene; V was cut back by 6 bases and J by 0 bases.

The chain combines TRBV27 with TRBJ2-7, with 10 bases matching TRBD2. The CDR3 is made up of 14 amino acids. V lost 8 bases, J lost 4 bases, and 8 bases stayed unmatched. Germline V gene data show CDR1 as MNHEY and CDR2 as SMNVEV (reference sequence). The CDR3 protein is CASHLSGRVYEQYF. The CDR3 DNA follows: TGTGCCAGCCATTTAAGCGGGAGGGTTTACGAGCAGTACTTC.

The chain combines TRBV6-5 with TRBJ2-7, with a tentative D call TRBD1 (5 bases). Per the germline V gene, CDR1 is MNHEY and CDR2 is SVGAGI. The ends were cut back, 5 bases at V and 3 bases at J, with 8 bases in the middle. The CDR3 spans 12 residues. CDR3 protein: CASSPDIYEQYF. The CDR3, as DNA: TGTGCCAGCAGTCCGGACATCTACGAGCAGTACTTC.

The chain couples TRBV5-1 to TRBJ2-5; 14 bases are shared with TRBD2. Trimming took 4 bases from V and 5 from J; bases not matched to a gene: 4. Germline-derived CDR1 and CDR2 are SGHRS and YFSETQ. The CDR3 spans 15 residues. The CDR3 sequence is CASSPRLAGGETQYF. The CDR3 nucleotides are TGCGCCAGCAGCCCTAGACTAGCGGGGGGGGAGACCCAGTACTTC.

V usage is TRBV10-3 and J usage is TRBJ1-1; D perhaps matches TRBD1 (6 bases). CDR3 length: 14 amino acids. Germline CDR1 reads ENHRY; CDR2 reads SYGVKD. V lost 7 bases and J 6 bases, leaving 18 bases between the germline ends. CDR3 in amino acids: CAIMEDSFSAEAFF. The CDR3 DNA follows: TGTGCCATCATGGAGGACAGTTTCAGCGCTGAAGCTTTCTTT.

This rearrangement joins TRBV5-1 to TRBJ2-1; 8 bases are shared with TRBD1. Per the germline V gene, CDR1 is SGHRS and CDR2 is YFSETQ. This CDR3 is built from 15 residues. Trimming took 0 bases from V and 9 from J; bases not matched to a gene: 8. As DNA, the CDR3 is TGCGCCAGCAGCTTGGGGCAGGGGGCAAGCGGTGAGCAGTTCTTC. The encoded protein is CASSLGQGASGEQFF.

V and J are TRBV7-9 and TRBJ2-2; the match to TRBD1 covers 9 bases. Germline assignment: CDR1 SEHNR and CDR2 FQNEAQ (reference sequence). This CDR3 has 15 residues. With V trimmed by 4 bases and J by 6 bases, 6 bases remained unmatched. Here the CDR3 DNA reads TGTGCCAGCAGCTGGGGACAGGGAGAGGCCGGGGAGCTGTTTTTT. Protein sequence: CASSWGQGEAGELFF. Filled out from reference TRBV7-9 and TRBJ2-2, the complete variable domain reads DTGVSQNPRHKITKRGQNVTFRCDPISEHNRLYWYRQTLGQGPEFLTYFQNEAQLEKSRLLSDRFSAERPKGSFSTLEIQRTEQGDSAMYLCASSWGQGEAGELFFGEGSRLTVL.

The count of this clone is one. The chain is built from TRBV2 and TRBJ2-5; D not resolved. Trimming pared 3 bases from V and 2 bases from J, leaving 4 bases between. CDR3 length: 12 amino acids. Germline V CDR1 and CDR2: SNHLY, FYNNEI. The chain's CDR3 is CASSDRQETQYF. CDR3 DNA sequence: TGTGCCAGCAGTGACAGGCAAGAGACCCAGTACTTC.

With respect to this clone: A junction boundary mismatches the germline segment, possibly from a read error. The V and J genes are TRBV18 and TRBJ2-7; possible D gene TRBD2, 6 bases. Germline CDR1 and CDR2: KGHSH and LQKENI. The CDR3 runs 14 residues. The CDR3 loop reads CASSPRRDSYEQYF. The DNA for the CDR3 is TGTGCCAGCTCCCCACGGAGGGACTCCTACGAGCAGTACTTC.

The chain couples TRBV9 to TRBJ1-4, with a weak D call TRBD1 (6 bases). V shed 2 bases and J shed 6 bases, with 14 bases lying between them. Germline V gene data show CDR1 as SGDLS and CDR2 as YYNGEE. The CDR3 totals 15 residues. The CDR3 spells CASSVKDRVDEKLFF. The CDR3 region has the DNA TGTGCCAGCAGCGTGAAGGACAGAGTGGATGAAAAACTGTTTTTT. Based on the CDR3 plus reference TRBV9 and TRBJ1-4, the full variable domain is DSGVTQTPKHLITATGQRVTLRCSPRSGDLSVYWYQQSLDQGLQFLIQYYNGEERAKGNILERFSAQQFPDLHSELNLSSLELGDSALYFCASSVKDRVDEKLFFGSGTQLSVL.

This clone was counted a few times. The J gene is TRBJ2-5, the V gene TRBV6-5; 7 bases are shared with TRBD2. The length of the CDR3 is 13 residues. Per the germline V gene, CDR1 is MNHEY and CDR2 is SVGAGI. Losses at the gene ends were 10 bases for V and 2 bases for J; bases not matched to a gene: 7. As DNA, the CDR3 is TGTGCCACCCAACGGACTAGACAAGAGACCCAGTACTTC. It is translated as CATQRTRQETQYF.

The CDR3 nucleotides are TGTGCCAGCAGCTCCCAGGGGAACACTGAAGCTTTCTTT. The encoded protein is CASSSQGNTEAFF. This chain joins TRBV11-2 and TRBJ1-1, with a possible D match to TRBD1 (5 bases). Deletions cut 4 bases from V and 1 base from J, with 7 bases between. The CDR3 has 13 amino acids. Germline CDR1 is SGHAT and CDR2 is FQNNGV.

A word on this clone: Mismatch with germline at one junction end may stem from a read error. This chain joins TRBV7-7 and TRBJ2-2, with D perhaps matching TRBD1 (5 bases). This CDR3 has 14 residues. CDR1 is SSHAT and CDR2 is FNYEAQ in the germline V gene (reference sequence). CDR3 amino acids: CASSLDRDTGELFF. For the CDR3, the DNA is TGTGCTAGCAGCTTAGACAGAGACACCGGGGAGCTGTTTTTT.

V usage is TRBV27 and J usage is TRBJ1-4; D is possibly TRBD1 (5 bases). This CDR3 has 14 residues. V shed 2 bases and J shed 8 bases, with 12 bases lying between them. Germline V gene data show CDR1 as MNHEY and CDR2 as SMNVEV (reference sequence). The CDR3, as DNA: TGTGCCAGCAGTTTAGGGGGGAGGAGGGAAAAACTGTTTTTT. Its protein is CASSLGGRREKLFF.

This rearrangement joins TRBV19 to TRBJ2-1; maybe TRBD2 (5 bases). CDR1 is LNHDA and CDR2 is SQIVND in the germline V gene (reference sequence). This CDR3 has 14 residues. Between the trimmed V and J ends, which lost 3 bases and 4 bases, there was a span of 10 bases. CDR3 loop: CASSIRGTYNEQFF. CDR3 nucleotide sequence: TGTGCCAGTAGTATTCGGGGTACGTACAATGAGCAGTTCTTC.

J is TRBJ1-3 and V is TRBV29-1, with D possibly being TRBD1 (5 bases). The CDR3 has 12 residues. The V end was cut by 6 bases, the J end by 3 bases, with 9 bases between. Germline V gene data show CDR1 as SQVTM and CDR2 as ANQGSEA. The CDR3 DNA reads as TGCAGCGTGGGGCTGGATGGAAACACCATATATTTT. Protein sequence: CSVGLDGNTIYF.

The sample holds a few counts of this clone. The chain is built from TRBV30 and TRBJ1-4, with D uncertain. Between the trimmed V and J ends, which lost 6 bases and 4 bases, there was a span of 12 bases. Germline CDR1 is GTSNPN and CDR2 is SVGIG (reference sequence). This CDR3 spans 13 amino acids. This chain's CDR3 is CACKYGDNEKLFF. The DNA of the CDR3 is TGTGCCTGCAAATACGGGGATAATGAAAAACTGTTTTTT.

CDR3 sequence reads: CASRPKRDRGYNEQFF. CDR3 sequence (DNA): TGTGCCAGCAGACCCAAACGGGACAGGGGGTACAATGAGCAGTTCTTC. The gene calls are TRBV7-9 and TRBJ2-1, with 11 bases identical to TRBD1. The junction had 8 bases not matched to a gene; V was cut back by 6 bases and J by 4 bases. Germline V gene lookup returns CDR1 SEHNR and CDR2 FQNEAQ (reference sequence). This CDR3 is built from 16 residues.

The count of this clone is one. V gene TRBV19 combines with J gene TRBJ1-2, with D possibly TRBD1 on 6 matching bases. The V and J ends lost 4 bases and 0 bases respectively, with 12 bases between them. Germline CDR1 reads LNHDA; CDR2 reads SQIVND (reference sequence). The CDR3 has 15 amino acids. CDR3 sequence (DNA): TGTGCCAGTAGTACCACCGGGGGGCCTAACTATGGCTACACCTTC. It yields the protein CASSTTGGPNYGYTF.

The genes are TRBV7-8 and TRBJ2-7; D might be TRBD2 (5 bases). Germline loops: CDR1 SGHVS, CDR2 FQNEAQ. The CDR3 loop spans 15 amino acids. Deletions cut 5 bases from V and 7 bases from J, with 21 bases between. The CDR3 nucleotides read TGTGCCAGCAGCCCGGACTCGTGGGCCCAGTCGGAGCAGTACTTC. As protein: CASSPDSWAQSEQYF. The full variable domain, its missing parts supplied by reference TRBV7-8 and TRBJ2-7, is GAGVSQSPRYKVAKRGQDVALRCDPISGHVSLFWYQQALGQGPEFLTYFQNEAQLDKSGLPSDRFFAERPEGSVSTLKIQRTQQEDSAVYLCASSPDSWAQSEQYFGPGTRLTVT.

The chain carries TRBV7-8 and TRBJ2-7, with D possibly matching TRBD1 (5 bases). This CDR3 contains 14 residues. Trimming removed 5 bases at V and 0 bases at J, with 11 bases between. CDR1 is SGHVS and CDR2 is FQNEAQ in the germline V gene. CDR3 in amino acids: CASSRNRRSYEQYF. The CDR3 bases are TGTGCCAGCAGCCGGAACAGGCGCTCCTACGAGCAGTACTTC. Drawing the rest from reference TRBV7-8 and TRBJ2-7, the complete variable domain is GAGVSQSPRYKVAKRGQDVALRCDPISGHVSLFWYQQALGQGPEFLTYFQNEAQLDKSGLPSDRFFAERPEGSVSTLKIQRTQQEDSAVYLCASSRNRRSYEQYFGPGTRLTVT.

The rearrangement joins TRBV6-5 to TRBJ2-7, with 7 bases that match TRBD1. Trimming removed 7 bases from V and 2 bases from J; junction bases left unmatched: 5. This CDR3 comprises 13 residues. The germline V gene has CDR1 MNHEY and CDR2 SVGAGI. Here the CDR3 reads CASMEQGAYEQYF. The CDR3 DNA sequence: TGTGCCAGCATGGAGCAGGGGGCCTACGAGCAGTACTTC.

The CDR3 protein is CASSLWTGNSPLHF. The CDR3 DNA reads TGTGCCAGCAGCCTGTGGACAGGGAATTCACCCCTCCACTTT. The chain carries TRBV5-4 and TRBJ1-6; 8 nucleotides align to TRBD1. The CDR3 is 14 amino acids. Trimming cost V 4 bases and J 7 bases; bases outside gene matches: 4. The germline gives CDR1 SGHNT, CDR2 YYREEE (reference sequence).

CDR3 nucleotide sequence: TGTGCCAGCAGCTTGGACAGGCAGTCCTACGAGCAGTACTTC. It yields the protein CASSLDRQSYEQYF. The rearrangement links TRBV5-4 to TRBJ2-7, with D possibly being TRBD1 (5 bases). Trimming removed 0 bases from V and 1 base from J, with 8 bases in between. This CDR3 comprises 14 residues. Germline lookup yields CDR1 SGHNT and CDR2 YYREEE (reference sequence).